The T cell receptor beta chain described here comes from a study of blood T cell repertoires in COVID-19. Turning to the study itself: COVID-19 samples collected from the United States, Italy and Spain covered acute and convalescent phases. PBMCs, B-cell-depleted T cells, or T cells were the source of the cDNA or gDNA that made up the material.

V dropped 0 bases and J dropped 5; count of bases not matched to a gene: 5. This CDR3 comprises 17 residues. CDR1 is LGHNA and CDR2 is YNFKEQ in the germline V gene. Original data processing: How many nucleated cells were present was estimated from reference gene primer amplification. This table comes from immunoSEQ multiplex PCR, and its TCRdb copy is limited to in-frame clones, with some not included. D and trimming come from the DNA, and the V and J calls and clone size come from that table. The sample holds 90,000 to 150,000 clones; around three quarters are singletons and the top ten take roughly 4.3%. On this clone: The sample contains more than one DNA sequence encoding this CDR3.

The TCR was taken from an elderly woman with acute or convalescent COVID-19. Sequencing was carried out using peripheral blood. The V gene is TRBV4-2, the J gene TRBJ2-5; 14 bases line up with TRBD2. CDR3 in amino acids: CASSQERTSGGRETQYF. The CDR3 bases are TGTGCCAGCAGCCAAGAGAGGACTAGCGGGGGGCGGGAGACCCAGTACTTC.